There are many counts of the clone carrying this T cell receptor (beta chain). Its antigen is currently unknown. These data belong to a study of T cells in Graves' hyperthyroidism and ophthalmopathy. It was RNA transcripts that yielded the amplified TCR beta CDR3 regions. Primed by the HTBI set, a first-round RT-PCR was run on the TCR CDR3. TCRdb reprocessed the multiplex PCR reads via MiXCR and lists one record per CDR3 protein. The table lists some 250,000 distinct CDR3 sequences, roughly 15% of them singletons, with about an eighth in the top ten. Study observations and caveats: Most thyroid clonotypes expanded above 0.001 appeared in blood too.

Germline V gives CDR1 MNHEY, CDR2 SVGAGI. V was pared by 2 bases and J by 5 bases, with 18 bases between. The CDR3 runs to 16 residues. The genes are TRBV6-5 and TRBJ2-5; unclear D gene. The source is a woman in her thirties or forties with Graves' hyperthyroidism that later progressed to Graves' ophthalmopathy. The sequenced sample was blood. The CDR3 protein is CASSYGSRSDEETQYF. In DNA form, the CDR3 reads TGTGCCAGCAGTTACGGGTCCAGGAGCGATGAGGAGACCCAGTACTTC.